This paragraph reports one T cell receptor beta chain. This entry belongs to a study of blood T cell repertoires in COVID-19. Across the study: Samples came from the United States, Italy and Spain, spanning acute and convalescent COVID-19. T cells, B-cell-depleted T cells, or PBMCs provided the cDNA or gDNA that served as material.

The J segment lost 3 bases and the V segment lost 4 bases, leaving 11 bases of the junction unmatched. Per germline, CDR1 LGHDT and CDR2 YNNKEL (reference sequence). The CDR3 has 18 residues. Authors' data handling: Amplification with reference gene primers provided the estimates of nucleated cell counts. Measured with immunoSEQ multiplex PCR; TCRdb has only the in-frame clones, and not every one. V and J calls and clone size come straight from that table; D and trimming were deduced from the DNA. Of tens of thousands of clones listed, over 70% are singletons. The sample was peripheral blood. This sequence joins TRBV3-1 (or the pseudogene TRBV3-2) and TRBJ1-6, with 8 bases fitting TRBD1. The TCR originated in a human donor in a cohort sampled during active COVID-19. The CDR3 DNA follows: TGTGCCAGCAGCCCGACCCAGGACAGGGTATTCTATAATTCACCCCTCCACTTT. Amino acid sequence: CASSPTQDRVFYNSPLHF.